Shown below are 23 T cell receptor beta chains from a single sample sequenced in a study of Tregs in tolerant kidney transplant recipients. The repertoire was sequenced with immunoSEQ multiplex PCR; TCRdb's copy has only in-frame clones and lacks some. The profile shows over 70,000 clones, 91% of them singletons. Mixed chimerism was transient after nonmyeloablative marrow transplants from related graft donors. The sample here was CD4+ T cells from blood (PBMCs), taken 24 months after the transplant. The receptors here all came from a human patient who received a combined kidney and bone marrow transplant. Some of the T cells may derive from the graft donor.

The rearrangement links TRBV30 to TRBJ1-5; D is unclear. Looked up from germline, CDR1 is GTSNPN and CDR2 is SVGIG (reference sequence). Trimming shortened V by 0 bases and J by 2 bases, and 14 bases separated the two germline ends. This CDR3 spans 16 amino acids. The DNA for the CDR3 is TGTGCCTGGAGTGTAGTGGGGAGAGGCGGCAATCAGCCCCAGCATTTT. It specifies CAWSVVGRGGNQPQHF.

The V call is TRBV1, the J call TRBJ2-3; the table names TRBD2, a call not compared with the DNA. TRBV1 is marked as a pseudogene. The CDR3 spans 17 residues. CDR3: CTSSQDLVGGNGDTQYF. CDR3 nucleotides: TGCACCAGCAGCCAAGATTTGGTGGGGGGAAACGGAGATACGCAGTATTTT.

The rearrangement uses TRBV4-1 and TRBJ2-3, with D perhaps matching TRBD2 (7 bases). Germline values: CDR1 MGHRA, CDR2 YSYEKL. The CDR3 is 16 amino acids. V dropped 4 bases and J dropped 6 bases, with 20 bases sitting between them. For the CDR3, the DNA is TGCGCCAGCAGCCGCCCGAGGGGGGGGGCCGGGGATACGCAGTATTTT. This encodes CASSRPRGGAGDTQYF.

The CDR3 is CASSWTSGSSYEQYF. The CDR3 coding sequence is TGTGCCAGCAGCTGGACTAGCGGGAGCTCCTACGAGCAGTACTTC. V is TRBV5-4 and J is TRBJ2-7, with TRBD2 matching over 13 bases. After removal of 3 bases from V and 0 bases from J, the junction contained 0 bases not matched to a gene. CDR1 is SGHNT and CDR2 is YYREEE in the germline V gene (reference sequence). This CDR3 has 15 amino acids.

V usage is TRBV27 and J usage is TRBJ1-2; D perhaps matches TRBD1 (5 bases). The CDR3 runs to 15 residues. Trimming cost V 3 bases and J 2 bases, with 13 bases left between them. Per the germline V gene, CDR1 is MNHEY and CDR2 is SMNVEV (reference sequence). CDR3: CASSFGFGGNYGYTF. For the CDR3, the DNA is TGTGCCAGCAGTTTCGGGTTTGGGGGGAACTATGGCTACACCTTC.

The chain has TRBV6-5 and TRBJ1-1; D possibly corresponds to TRBD1 (6 bases). Trimming removed 2 bases from V and 6 bases from J, with 13 bases in between. This CDR3 is built from 14 residues. Germline V CDR1 and CDR2: MNHEY, SVGAGI. The CDR3 nucleotides are TGTGCCAGCAGTTACCTTCACAGGGAATCTGAAGCTTTCTTT. It yields the protein CASSYLHRESEAFF.

The chain recombines TRBV30 with TRBJ2-2, with D tentatively TRBD2 (6 bases). The V gene lost 8 bases and the J gene lost 0 bases, with 16 bases spanning the gap. Looked up from germline, CDR1 is GTSNPN and CDR2 is SVGIG (reference sequence). The length of the CDR3 is 15 residues. Here the CDR3 DNA reads TGTGCCGGTTCGTACGGGGGACCGAACACCGGGGAGCTGTTTTTT. Translating gives CAGSYGGPNTGELFF.

The V and J genes are TRBV11-2 and TRBJ2-7, with a weak D call TRBD2 (6 bases). CDR1 is SGHAT and CDR2 is FQNNGV in the germline V gene. V lost 3 bases and J lost 1, with 16 bases in between. CDR3 size: 16 residues. Here the CDR3 reads CASSLGDGGKSYEQYF. The CDR3 DNA is TGTGCCAGCAGCTTGGGGGATGGCGGGAAGTCCTACGAGCAGTACTTC. The whole variable domain, filled in from reference TRBV11-2 and TRBJ2-7, reads EAGVAQSPRYKIIEKRQSVAFWCNPISGHATLYWYQQILGQGPKLLIQFQNNGVVDDSQLPKDRFSAERLKGVDSTLKIQPAKLEDSAVYLCASSLGDGGKSYEQYFGPGTRLTVT.

The chain joins TRBV5-4 to TRBJ2-5; 7 bases align to TRBD2. The CDR3 has 15 residues. The V and J ends lost 0 bases and 0 bases, in that order; junction bases with no gene match: 2. Per germline, CDR1 SGHNT and CDR2 YYREEE (reference sequence). The CDR3 DNA is TGTGCCAGCAGCTTGGACGGGAGGTACCAAGAGACCCAGTACTTC. Translation gives CASSLDGRYQETQYF.

The gene calls are TRBV5-1 and TRBJ1-2; 10 nucleotides line up with TRBD1. The germline CDR1 and CDR2 sequences are SGHRS and YFSETQ. The length of the CDR3 is 15 residues. V gave up 0 bases and J gave up 8 bases; unmatched junction bases: 7. DNA for the CDR3: TGCGCCAGCAGCTTGGAAGGGGGGACAGGGGAAGGCTACACCTTC. Encoded protein: CASSLEGGTGEGYTF. The full variable domain, in which reference TRBV5-1 and TRBJ1-2 provide the parts outside the CDR3, is KAGVTQTPRYLIKTRGQQVTLSCSPISGHRSVSWYQQTPGQGLQFLFEYFSETQRNKGNFPGRFSGRQFSNSRSEMNVSTLELGDSALYLCASSLEGGTGEGYTFGSGTRLTVV.

The DNA of the CDR3 is TGCAGTGCTAGAAACTCTGGCGAGCAGTACTTC. Translating gives CSARNSGEQYF. The gene calls are TRBV20-1 and TRBJ2-7; D not resolved. Trimming stripped 2 bases from V and 6 bases from J, with 8 bases between. The germline gives CDR1 DFQATT, CDR2 SNEGSKA (reference sequence). This CDR3 has 11 residues.

V and J are TRBV27 and TRBJ2-5, with 9 bases identical to TRBD2. This CDR3 spans 14 amino acids. CDR1 is MNHEY, CDR2 SMNVEV, per germline (reference sequence). With V trimmed by 8 bases and J by 11 bases, 15 bases remained unmatched. The CDR3 nucleotides read TGTGCCAGCGCCCCCGGGACTAGCCGGGGGGAGCAGTACTTC. This encodes CASAPGTSRGEQYF.

The V gene is TRBV9, the J gene TRBJ2-2; the match to TRBD2 covers 12 bases. The CDR3 contains 17 residues. V shed 1 base, J shed 5 bases, and the junction held 6 bases outside the gene matches. CDR1 and CDR2 from the germline V gene are SGDLS and YYNGEE. The CDR3 region is CASSVSSGRAKTGELFF. DNA for the CDR3: TGTGCCAGCAGCGTATCTAGCGGGAGGGCCAAGACCGGGGAGCTGTTTTTT.

The chain links TRBV7-2 to TRBJ2-7, with a weak D call TRBD2 (6 bases). The V end lost 3 bases, the J end lost 4 bases, and 13 bases lay between the germline ends. The germline V gene encodes CDR1 SGHTA and CDR2 FQGNSA. The CDR3 loop spans 14 amino acids. The CDR3 protein is CASSFSGGTYEQYF. The CDR3 DNA follows: TGTGCCAGCAGCTTTAGCGGAGGGACGTACGAGCAGTACTTC.

This clone showed up just once. The chain combines TRBV9 with TRBJ2-5, with D maybe TRBD2 (6 bases). Looked up from germline, CDR1 is SGDLS and CDR2 is YYNGEE. The CDR3 covers 19 residues. Trimming stripped 3 bases from V and 5 bases from J, with 29 bases between. The CDR3 sequence is CASSARPYQTRTEGETQYF. The CDR3 DNA is TGTGCCAGCAGCGCGCGACCATACCAAACCAGGACGGAGGGGGAGACCCAGTACTTC.

The chain links TRBV7-3 to TRBJ1-3; 8 bases agree with TRBD1. V shed 4 bases and J 4 bases; nucleotides not matched to a gene: 12. The germline V gene has CDR1 SGHTA and CDR2 FQGTGA. The CDR3 is made up of 17 amino acids. The CDR3 spells CASSSEPQGAGGNTIYF. The CDR3 bases are TGTGCCAGCAGCTCTGAACCGCAGGGGGCAGGCGGAAACACCATATATTTT.

The chain employs TRBV7-6 and TRBJ2-7; 8 bases line up with TRBD2. The CDR3 consists of 14 residues. J gave up 2 bases and V 5 bases, and 5 bases lay outside the gene matches. Per the germline V gene, CDR1 is SGHVS and CDR2 is FNYEAQ. CDR3 nucleotide sequence: TGTGCCAGCAGCCAAACTAGCGGCACCTACGAGCAGTACTTC. This gives the protein CASSQTSGTYEQYF.

A few counts support this clone. CDR3 DNA: TGTGCCAGCAGCTCAACAGGGCACGGAAACACCATATATTTT. This codes for CASSSTGHGNTIYF. The gene calls are TRBV11-3 and TRBJ1-3; TRBD1 is a possible D gene (6 bases). V lost 4 bases and J 4 bases, leaving 11 bases between the germline ends. Germline lookup yields CDR1 SGHNT and CDR2 YENEEA. The CDR3 is 14 amino acids.

This chain links TRBV7-2 with TRBJ1-2; D gene ambiguous. CDR1 SGHTA and CDR2 FQGNSA come from the germline V gene. Trimming took 0 bases from V and 2 from J, leaving 7 bases between them. The CDR3 is made up of 14 amino acids. The CDR3 nucleotides are TGTGCCAGCAGCTTAGCGCCGGGGAACTATGGCTACACCTTC. Encoded protein: CASSLAPGNYGYTF.

V gene TRBV10-3 combines with J gene TRBJ2-2, with 12 positions matching TRBD1. The germline gives CDR1 ENHRY, CDR2 SYGVKD. V shed 6 bases, J shed 4 bases, and the junction held 0 bases outside the gene matches. There are 14 residues in the CDR3. The CDR3 loop reads CAIRGQGATGELFF. DNA for the CDR3: TGTGCCATCAGGGGACAGGGGGCCACCGGGGAGCTGTTTTTT.

A single count supports this clone. This chain joins TRBV9 and TRBJ2-5; unclear D gene. CDR3 length: 14 residues. Trimming stripped 0 bases from V and 0 bases from J, with 6 bases between. The germline gives CDR1 SGDLS, CDR2 YYNGEE. The CDR3 sequence: CASSVVANQETQYF. CDR3 coding DNA: TGTGCCAGCAGCGTAGTAGCAAACCAAGAGACCCAGTACTTC.

This chain uses TRBV12-5 with TRBJ2-7; 10 positions agree with TRBD2. Per germline, CDR1 LGHNT and CDR2 FRNRAP. V lost 0 bases to trimming and J lost 2 bases; unmatched junction nucleotides: 13. The CDR3 covers 19 residues. The CDR3 protein is CASGLVRWLAGVPAYEQYF. CDR3 DNA: TGTGCTAGTGGTTTGGTACGTTGGCTAGCGGGAGTCCCCGCCTACGAGCAGTACTTC.

The rearrangement joins TRBV5-4 to TRBJ2-2; the match to TRBD2 covers 14 bases. This CDR3 is built from 18 residues. V shed 2 bases and J 3 bases; nucleotides not matched to a gene: 6. Germline loops: CDR1 SGHNT, CDR2 YYREEE (reference sequence). The CDR3 is CASSLIGLAGGHTGELFF. The CDR3 nucleotides are TGTGCCAGCAGCTTAATAGGACTAGCGGGGGGCCACACCGGGGAGCTGTTTTTT.